This TCR beta chain was found in a study of shared clonotypes between healthy human individuals. Germline-derived CDR1 and CDR2 are MDHEN and SYDVKM. CDR3 length: 15 amino acids. The V gene lost 7 bases and the J gene lost 4 bases, with 17 bases spanning the gap. As handled by the study authors: From ImmunoSEQ came sequences covering only the junction and carrying no quality scores, so filtering differed. The table came from immunoSEQ multiplex PCR; TCRdb's copy has only in-frame clones and leaves some out. Clonal size and the V and J genes are those of that table, whereas D and trimming came from the DNA. The table lists 550,000 to 600,000 clones, around 78% of them singletons.

The gene calls are TRBV28 and TRBJ1-5; D may be TRBD1 (5 bases). Specimen: PBMCs. The TCR was taken from a woman aged 40 to 49 in good health. Some clones in this sample may be carry-over from other donors' samples. The chain's CDR3 is CASTLGAFLNQPQHF. CDR3 in DNA: TGTGCCAGCACCCTTGGGGCTTTTCTTAATCAGCCCCAGCATTTT. Variable domain in full (rest from reference TRBV28 and TRBJ1-5): DVKVTQSSRYLVKRTGEKVFLECVQDMDHENMFWYRQDPGLGLRLIYFSYDVKMKEKGDIPEGYSVSREKKERFSLILESASTNQTSMYLCASTLGAFLNQPQHFGDGTRLSIL.